This TCR beta chain is drawn from a study of control samples from healthy donors and cancer patients. J lost 10 bases, V lost 5 bases, and 2 bases had no gene match. The germline CDR1 and CDR2 sequences are KGHDR and SFDVKD. There are 13 residues in the CDR3. Using immunoSEQ multiplex PCR, the repertoire was profiled, and TCRdb retains in-frame clones only, with some absent. The sample includes about 180,000 clones, almost 90% of them seen just once. Source material: blood. This TCR was recovered from a woman in her 50s in good health. This chain uses TRBV24-1 with TRBJ2-1; TRBD2 aligns across 12 bases. This chain's CDR3 is CATSVLAGGEQFF. The CDR3 DNA reads TGTGCCACCAGTGTTCTAGCGGGAGGGGAGCAGTTCTTC.